The 14 T cell receptor beta chains presented below share a single source sample, sequenced in a study of OX40 agonist ivuxolimab in advanced cancers. Some clones are missing from TCRdb's copy, which holds only in-frame ones; the method was immunoSEQ multiplex PCR. In the table there are some 87,000 clones, roughly 84% of which are singletons. This specimen was CD4+ or CD8+ T cells sorted from blood, taken in a trial of the OX40 agonist ivuxolimab. The source is an adult with an advanced solid tumor such as melanoma, head and neck, liver or kidney cancer.

CDR3 amino acids: CASSTGTGGYFNEKLFF. DNA of the CDR3: TGTGCCAGTAGTACCGGGACAGGGGGCTACTTTAATGAAAAACTGTTTTTT. The V and J genes are TRBV19 and TRBJ1-4; 12 nucleotides line up with TRBD1. The junction had 7 bases not matched to a gene; V was cut back by 4 bases and J by 4 bases. The length of the CDR3 is 17 residues. The germline V gene has CDR1 LNHDA and CDR2 SQIVND (reference sequence).

This clone is classed as medium-sized. The V and J genes are TRBV6-6 and TRBJ1-2; 10 bases line up with TRBD1. Germline V lookup: CDR1 MNHNY, CDR2 SVGAGI (reference sequence). There are 16 residues in the CDR3. The V and J ends lost 4 bases and 4 bases, in that order; junction bases with no gene match: 9. In nucleotides, the CDR3 is TGTGCCAGCAGTTGGGACAGGGGAATAGGGAGCTATGGCTACACCTTC. Amino acids: CASSWDRGIGSYGYTF.

V gene TRBV2 combines with J gene TRBJ2-1; D is ambiguous. CDR1 SNHLY and CDR2 FYNNEI come from the germline V gene. V was cut by 6 bases and J by 8 bases, with 11 bases left in between. This CDR3 is 12 amino acids long. DNA for the CDR3: TGTGCCAGCAGGGGTATTAGGGATGAGCAGTTCTTC. Protein: CASRGIRDEQFF.

The genes are TRBV9 and TRBJ2-5; 10 nucleotides agree with TRBD1. V was clipped by 4 bases and J by 5 bases; unmatched bases: 5. The CDR3 has 14 amino acids. In germline, CDR1 is SGDLS, CDR2 YYNGEE. In DNA form, the CDR3 reads TGTGCCAGCAGCTTGACAGGGGGCGCGGAGACCCAGTACTTC. It yields the protein CASSLTGGAETQYF.

The CDR3 is CASRRTGGVVNTEAFF. The CDR3 coding sequence is TGTGCCAGCAGAAGGACAGGGGGGGTGGTGAACACTGAAGCTTTCTTT. The chain couples TRBV6-4 to TRBJ1-1, with 10 bases identical to TRBD1. The trim removed 6 bases at V and 0 bases at J, leaving 7 bases unmatched. Germline assignment: CDR1 MRHNA and CDR2 SNTAGT. The CDR3 extends over 16 amino acids.

The V gene is TRBV5-1, the J gene TRBJ2-7; TRBD2 aligns across 7 bases. Trimming took 0 bases from V and 6 from J; bases not matched to a gene: 3. CDR3 size: 13 residues. Germline values: CDR1 SGHRS, CDR2 YFSETQ. The CDR3 nucleotides read TGCGCCAGCAGCTTGGCCGGGGGGAGCGAGCAGTACTTC. Amino acid sequence: CASSLAGGSEQYF.

The chain couples TRBV5-1 to TRBJ1-6; TRBD1 matches 8 bases. Looked up from germline, CDR1 is SGHRS and CDR2 is YFSETQ. This CDR3 is 15 amino acids long. V shed 0 bases, J shed 7 bases, and the junction held 3 bases outside the gene matches. The CDR3 region is CASSLGGQVNSPLHF. CDR3 bases: TGCGCCAGCAGCTTGGGGGGACAGGTGAATTCACCCCTCCACTTT.

V usage is TRBV7-9 and J usage is TRBJ2-1, with 10 bases matching TRBD1. The germline V gene has CDR1 SEHNR and CDR2 FQNEAQ (reference sequence). The CDR3 totals 16 residues. V trimming: 6 bases; J trimming: 9 bases; junction bases outside the gene matches: 14. In nucleotides, the CDR3 is TGTGCCAGCAGGAACAGACAGGGGGCGGGTGAAGGTGAGCAGTTCTTC. This translates into CASRNRQGAGEGEQFF. Using reference TRBV7-9 and TRBJ2-1 for the parts outside the CDR3, the full variable domain is DTGVSQNPRHKITKRGQNVTFRCDPISEHNRLYWYRQTLGQGPEFLTYFQNEAQLEKSRLLSDRFSAERPKGSFSTLEIQRTEQGDSAMYLCASRNRQGAGEGEQFFGPGTRLTVL.

V usage is TRBV4-3 and J usage is TRBJ1-6; D gene ambiguous. The CDR3 spans 15 residues. Trimming cost V 2 bases and J 8 bases, with 13 bases left between them. Germline CDR1 and CDR2: LGHNA and YSLEER. In nucleotides, the CDR3 is TGCGCCAGCAGCCAATACAAGGTTGGTGATTCACCCCTCCACTTT. Its translation is CASSQYKVGDSPLHF.

As regards this clone: Other DNA sequences from this sample encode an identical CDR3 as well. The chain couples TRBV5-4 to TRBJ2-1, with a tentative D call TRBD2 (6 bases). Looked up from germline, CDR1 is SGHNT and CDR2 is YYREEE (reference sequence). This CDR3 is built from 16 residues. The V end lost 5 bases, the J end lost 5 bases, and 20 bases lay between the germline ends. The CDR3 spells CASSTPPLASDNEQFF. In nucleotides, the CDR3 is TGTGCCAGCAGTACCCCCCCACTAGCTTCCGACAATGAGCAGTTCTTC.

The V gene is TRBV30, the J gene TRBJ2-6, with D uncertain. CDR1 and CDR2 (germline): GTSNPN, SVGIG (reference sequence). The CDR3 is 14 amino acids. V lost 8 bases, J lost 0 bases, and 11 bases lay in between. CDR3 DNA sequence: TGTGCCACCGATCCAGCCTCTGGGGCCAACGTCCTGACTTTC. Translation: CATDPASGANVLTF.

Details on this clone: The sample carries other DNA sequences with the same CDR3. This chain joins TRBV2 and TRBJ1-2; D unresolved. CDR3 length: 12 residues. CDR1 and CDR2 from the germline V gene are SNHLY and FYNNEI. V was clipped by 2 bases and J by 1 base, with 2 bases between them. The chain's CDR3 is CASSERNYGYTF. The CDR3 bases are TGTGCCAGCAGTGAACGTAACTATGGCTACACCTTC.

The chain recombines TRBV18 with TRBJ2-2; D uncertain. V was cut by 3 bases and J by 0 bases, with 14 bases left in between. Per germline, CDR1 KGHSH and CDR2 LQKENI. CDR3 length: 17 residues. Here the CDR3 reads CASSPGAGRTNTGELFF. Here the CDR3 DNA reads TGTGCCAGCTCACCTGGCGCCGGACGGACGAACACCGGGGAGCTGTTTTTT.

J is TRBJ2-5 and V is TRBV20-1, with D tentatively TRBD1 (6 bases). CDR3 length: 11 residues. With 5 bases removed from V and 5 bases from J, the gap between germline ends came to 9 bases. Germline V gives CDR1 DFQATT, CDR2 SNEGSKA (reference sequence). CDR3 region: CSAYRVETQYF. The CDR3 bases are TGCAGTGCTTACAGGGTGGAGACCCAGTACTTC.